This T cell receptor beta chain was obtained from a study of blood T cell repertoires in COVID-19 (dated by TCRdb to the early 2020s). With regard to the full study: The collaborator samples originated in the United States, Italy and Spain and spanned the acute and convalescent phases of COVID-19. The material from the prospective study consisted of cDNA or gDNA derived from T cells, B-cell-depleted T cells, or PBMCs. The dataset comprised deeply sampled blood TCRbeta repertoires from subjects exposed to, actively infected with, or recovered from COVID-19. The repertoires were released in a freely available public database meant as a resource for research on the immune response to SARS-CoV-2. Samples were obtained from the ongoing ImmuneRACE study (first 160 participants) and from over a thousand subjects provided by 6 global collaborators. The sample metadata nearly always contained a de-identified subject ID, COVID-19 status, age in years and sex. HLA class I and class II types, where available, came from metadata supplied by the sample provider rather than from assay-based typing. What the work shows at the level of the full study, not this receptor alone: How much clinical and demographic metadata was included differed by source and by participant, and the metadata was provided uncurated.

The CDR3 contains 12 residues, cysteine and phenylalanine counted. Only the CDR3 portion is preserved as DNA: 36 bases, with reading frame beginning at the first base. Sequences KGHSH (CDR1) and LQKENI (CDR2) are obtained from the germline V gene. V is reduced by 1 base and J by 6 bases, leaving a spacing of 7 bases between them. Remarks on this clone: This clone's antigen is unknown. No base quality values were provided; no much bigger clone lies one nucleotide off.

TCRbeta CDR3 regions were amplified from genomic DNA by means of the immunoSEQ Assay, a bias-controlled multiplex PCR. The paper's processing steps were these. The number of nucleated cells in each sample was estimated by amplification of reference gene primers within the assay. Sequence reads were collapsed and filtered to measure the absolute abundance of every unique TCRbeta CDR3 rearrangement. For each sample, productive Simpson clonality was calculated as the square root of Simpson's diversity index over productive rearrangements. The source is immuneACCESS, and TCRdb retained only in-frame sequences with V and J called. Part of the clones is not carried over; for the studies checked, unresolved V genes explain less than half of this, and the remainder is unexplained. V and J calls and clone size are copied from that table; D and trimming were computed from the DNA. This sample lists 150,000 or so clones; about 90% were detected once. Approximately 0.55% of the sample comes from the top ten.

Collaborating institutions collected whole blood in K2EDTA tubes following their own protocols. For TCRbeta analysis, collaborator samples were shipped as frozen whole blood, as isolated PBMCs, or as DNA extracted from either sample type. The TCR originated in a man between 50 and 59 years old with acute or convalescent COVID-19. The V and J segments used are TRBV18 and TRBJ2-7; TRBD2 is a possible D gene, resting on 6 matching bases. Sequenced sample: peripheral blood. The base sequence is TGTGCCAGCTCACCACAGGGAGGCGAGCAGTACTTC. The resulting protein is CASSPQGGEQYF. Reference TRBV18 and TRBJ2-7 genes cover what lies past the CDR3, so the full variable domain is NAGVMQNPRHLVRRRGQEARLRCSPMKGHSHVYWYRQLPEEGLKFMVYLQKENIIDESGMPKERFSAEFPKEGPSILRIQQVVRGDSAAYFCASSPQGGEQYFGPGTRLTVT.